This T cell receptor beta chain was documented in a study of T cells after yellow fever vaccination. CDR3 length: 14 amino acids. V shed 1 base and J shed 7 bases, with 10 bases lying between them. Germline lookup yields CDR1 MNHEY and CDR2 SMNVEV (reference sequence). Study results and limitations: The booster saw the reappearance of most primary-vaccination clones (around 96% CD4, about 88% CD8).

By 5'RACE template switching, TCR cDNA was produced, with a universal primer site and UMIs added in the process. TCRdb used MiXCR to reprocess the 5' RACE reads, holding one entry per CDR3 protein. In the table there are more than 95,000 distinct CDR3 sequences, about 8.4% of which are singletons. This clonotype was counted between two and nine times. Its antigen is as yet unknown. The chain uses TRBV27 and TRBJ2-2; no firm D call. The sample was CD8+ T cells sorted from PBMCs, taken on the day of the yellow fever booster vaccination. This TCR was sampled from a man aged 18 to 29 who received the YFV17D yellow fever vaccine. The CDR3 DNA follows: TGTGCCAGCAGTTTATTGTTCCAGAGCGGGGAGCTGTTTTTT. Translated, it gives CASSLLFQSGELFF.